Presented here are 14 T cell receptor beta chains from one specimen sequenced in a study of post-analysis software for immune sequencing data. Study outcomes and limitations: There were five or six TRBV segments more frequent in patients than controls, and TRBV5-6, TRBV5-1 and TRBV20-1 were among them.

No antigen has been identified for these receptors. The library was made from cDNA and included unique molecular identifiers. A single record per CDR3 protein comes from TCRdb applying MiXCR to the PCR reads. The sample has hundreds of thousands of distinct CDR3 sequences; 25% to 30% are singletons. Sequences were obtained from blood. These receptors came from a girl between 5 and 17 years old with multiple sclerosis.

This clonotype was observed a few times. This chain uses TRBV29-1 with TRBJ2-6, with D uncertain. The V and J ends lost 3 bases and 0 bases respectively, with 3 bases between them. Germline assignment: CDR1 SQVTM and CDR2 ANQGSEA. The CDR3 is 13 amino acids. CDR3 loop: CSVDSSGANVLTF. CDR3 nucleotide sequence: TGCAGCGTTGACAGCTCTGGGGCCAACGTCCTGACTTTC.

The chain links TRBV7-2 to TRBJ1-2; D not resolved. Per the germline V gene, CDR1 is SGHTA and CDR2 is FQGNSA. V was clipped by 3 bases and J by 6 bases, with 8 bases between them. The CDR3 sequence is 12 residues long. The CDR3 DNA sequence: TGTGCCAGCAGCTTTACCAGCCATGGCTACACCTTC. Its translation is CASSFTSHGYTF.

The chain recombines TRBV14 with TRBJ2-3; D gene ambiguous. This CDR3 has 12 amino acids. Germline CDR1 is SGHDN and CDR2 is FVKESK. Trimming left V 2 bases short and J 8 bases short, with 8 bases between. CDR3 in amino acids: CASSQRVGTQYF. DNA for the CDR3: TGTGCCAGCAGCCAAAGGGTCGGTACGCAGTATTTT. The entire variable domain, with the rest obtained from reference TRBV14 and TRBJ2-3, is as follows: EAGVTQFPSHSVIEKGQTVTLRCDPISGHDNLYWYRRVMGKEIKFLLHFVKESKQDESGMPNNRFLAERTGGTYSTLKVQPAELEDSGVYFCASSQRVGTQYFGPGTRLTVL.

This chain joins TRBV4-2 and TRBJ2-5, with 12 bases identical to TRBD1. The CDR3 is 16 residues long. Germline CDR1 LGHNA, CDR2 YNFKEQ. V lost 3 bases and J lost 4; bases outside the gene matches: 6. The CDR3 DNA is TGTGCCAGCAGCCAGACAGGGACAGGGGGCCGAGAGACCCAGTACTTC. It is translated as CASSQTGTGGRETQYF.

At least ten counts were recorded for this clonotype. J is TRBJ1-5 and V is TRBV20-1, with a possible D match to TRBD1 (5 bases). Trimming removed 1 base at V and 5 bases at J, with 18 bases between. The CDR3 is 16 amino acids. Germline CDR1 DFQATT, CDR2 SNEGSKA (reference sequence). The CDR3 reads CSARGEYTGSHQPQHF. The CDR3 region has the DNA TGCAGTGCTAGAGGGGAATACACAGGCAGCCATCAGCCCCAGCATTTT.

At least ten counts were recorded for this clonotype. The chain carries TRBV12-3 or TRBV12-4 and TRBJ2-5; D not resolved. CDR3 length equals 13 residues. With 6 bases removed from V and 5 bases from J, the gap between germline ends came to 13 bases. The CDR3 reads CASSSTGAETQYF. For the CDR3, the DNA is TGTGCCAGCAGCTCGACGGGTGCGGAGACCCAGTACTTC.

This chain uses TRBV20-1 with TRBJ1-5, with TRBD1 matching over 10 bases. This CDR3 is built from 16 residues. Losses at the gene ends were 4 bases for V and 11 bases for J; bases not matched to a gene: 17. Germline CDR1 and CDR2: DFQATT and SNEGSKA (reference sequence). The CDR3 protein is CSANSPGTGAAEAQHF. CDR3 in DNA: TGCAGTGCTAATTCACCCGGGACAGGGGCCGCAGAAGCCCAGCATTTT.

This clonotype was counted between two and nine times. The V call is TRBV4-2, the J call TRBJ1-6; no clear D gene. The CDR3 is 14 amino acids. Germline V gene lookup returns CDR1 LGHNA and CDR2 YNFKEQ. V shed 0 bases and J shed 10 bases, with 10 bases lying between them. CDR3 protein: CASSQDQDGSPLHF. CDR3 nucleotides: TGTGCCAGCAGCCAAGATCAAGATGGCTCACCCCTCCACTTT.

This chain uses TRBV29-1 with TRBJ1-2, with a tentative D call TRBD1 (6 bases). Germline V gene sequence: CDR1 SQVTM, CDR2 ANQGSEA. The CDR3 totals 12 residues. Deletions cut 7 bases from V and 6 bases from J, with 15 bases between. The CDR3 loop is CSERTARDGYTF. The CDR3 nucleotides read TGCAGCGAAAGGACAGCCCGGGATGGCTACACCTTC. Filled out from reference TRBV29-1 and TRBJ1-2, the complete variable domain reads SAVISQKPSRDICQRGTSLTIQCQVDSQVTMMFWYRQQPGQSLTLIATANQGSEATYESGFVIDKFPISRPNLTFSTLTVSNMSPEDSSIYLCSERTARDGYTFGSGTRLTVV.

The rearrangement joins TRBV12-3 or TRBV12-4 to TRBJ1-1; D is ambiguous. The V end lost 3 bases, the J end lost 3 bases, and 14 bases lay between the germline ends. This CDR3 spans 15 amino acids. This CDR3 reads CASSFRGGGDTEAFF. The CDR3 DNA follows: TGTGCCAGCAGTTTTCGTGGAGGCGGGGACACTGAAGCTTTCTTT.

This rearrangement joins TRBV6-6 to TRBJ1-5; a possible D gene is TRBD1 (6 bases). Germline V gene data show CDR1 as MNHNY and CDR2 as SVGAGI (reference sequence). The CDR3 contains 15 residues. With 2 bases removed from V and 2 bases from J, the gap between germline ends came to 10 bases. CDR3 coding DNA: TGTGCCAGCAGTTACGAGAGGACAGGCAATCAGCCCCAGCATTTT. Amino acids: CASSYERTGNQPQHF.

The rearrangement links TRBV9 to TRBJ2-3, with 10 bases that match TRBD2. The CDR3 sequence is 16 residues long. V was pared by 7 bases and J by 6 bases, with 14 bases of the junction left unmatched. Germline CDR1 and CDR2: SGDLS and YYNGEE. The chain's CDR3 is CASRRTSGAGGDTQYF. In nucleotides, the CDR3 is TGTGCCAGCCGAAGGACTAGCGGAGCCGGTGGGGATACGCAGTATTTT.

This chain connects TRBV2 to TRBJ1-6; D remains unclear. V was clipped by 6 bases and J by 13 bases, with 13 bases between them. CDR1 SNHLY and CDR2 FYNNEI come from the germline V gene. The CDR3 contains 12 residues. The DNA for the CDR3 is TGTGCCAGCAGAGACGGCTCCCCTCCCCTCCACTTT. Its translation is CASRDGSPPLHF. The entire variable domain, with the rest obtained from reference TRBV2 and TRBJ1-6, is as follows: EPEVTQTPSHQVTQMGQEVILRCVPISNHLYFYWYRQILGQKVEFLVSFYNNEISEKSEIFDDQFSVERPDGSNFTLKIRSTKLEDSAMYFCASRDGSPPLHFGNGTRLTVT.

This clonotype was observed a few times. The chain has TRBV20-1 and TRBJ2-3; 9 bases agree with TRBD2. CDR1 DFQATT and CDR2 SNEGSKA come from the germline V gene (reference sequence). J lost 1 base, V lost 6 bases, and 8 bases had no gene match. The CDR3 loop spans 15 amino acids. This CDR3 is CSAPKLAGRTDTQYF. Here the CDR3 DNA reads TGCAGTGCGCCGAAACTAGCGGGCCGCACAGATACGCAGTATTTT.